This note documents a single TCR beta chain sequence. The antigen is undetermined. The data are from a study of cytomegalovirus exposure and HLA in healthy donors. Study-wide results and limits: In the 120 validation repertoires, a later analysis found that first-cohort TCR clusters tended to co-occur.

Repertoires were generated with immunoSEQ multiplex PCR, while TCRdb's copy carries only in-frame clones and drops some. The data show a few hundred thousand clones, roughly 83% seen once. Trimming took 2 bases from V and 2 from J; bases not matched to a gene: 3. Germline values: CDR1 SGHNT, CDR2 YENEEA. The CDR3 has 14 residues. The sequencing sample was made of PBMCs. This TCR was recovered from a woman aged 30 to 39 in good health and CMV-seropositive. V is TRBV11-3 and J is TRBJ2-7; 7 nucleotides match TRBD1. For the CDR3, the DNA is TGTGCCAGCAGCTTAAGGACAGGAGCCTACGAGCAGTACTTC. It yields the protein CASSLRTGAYEQYF.